The clone carrying this T cell receptor (beta chain) has just one count. This specimen belongs to a study of blood T cell repertoires in COVID-19. Source study methods: Reference gene primer amplification in the assay estimated nucleated cell counts. The repertoire was sequenced with immunoSEQ multiplex PCR; TCRdb's copy has only in-frame clones and lacks some. From that table come the V and J calls and clone size; the DNA was used to work out D and trimming. The sample consists of 200,000 to 250,000 clones, approximately 84% of them appearing once. Germline CDR1 reads SGHVS; CDR2 reads FQNEAQ. There are 18 residues in the CDR3. The trim removed 4 bases at V and 7 bases at J, leaving 15 bases unmatched.

The chain couples TRBV7-8 to TRBJ2-2; 10 nucleotides line up with TRBD2. The TCR comes from a man aged 35-49 years who had recovered from COVID-19. What was sequenced was PBMCs or T cells enriched from blood (not recorded which). The CDR3 DNA reads TGTGCCAGCAGCTCAGCACGGCGACTAGCGGGTCGGGTCGGGGAGCTGTTTTTT. Its translation: CASSSARRLAGRVGELFF.